This is a list of T cell receptor delta chains from one sample in a study of delta chains in infants with herpesvirus infections. TCRdb called clones anew from the RT-PCR reads with CATT. The table shows 350 to 450 delta-chain clones, with roughly 14% occurring only once. Sequenced material: peripheral blood, taken at time point 1 of longitudinal follow-up. Source of these receptors: a human donor who was a Ugandan infant, either HIV-exposed or HIV-unexposed (not recorded which). Both conserved end residues are trimmed from each CDR3.

V gene,CDR3 protein
TRDV1,ALGDRKTLPTLVLGDTDKLI
TRDV1,ALGEGGRGLGDGTDKLI
TRDV1,ALGSTSVLGDTDKLI
TRDV1,ALGERSRTGGYTDKLI
TRDV2,ACEYWGSSWDTRQMF
TRDV1,ALGEPHILPTVEGIHFHTDKLI